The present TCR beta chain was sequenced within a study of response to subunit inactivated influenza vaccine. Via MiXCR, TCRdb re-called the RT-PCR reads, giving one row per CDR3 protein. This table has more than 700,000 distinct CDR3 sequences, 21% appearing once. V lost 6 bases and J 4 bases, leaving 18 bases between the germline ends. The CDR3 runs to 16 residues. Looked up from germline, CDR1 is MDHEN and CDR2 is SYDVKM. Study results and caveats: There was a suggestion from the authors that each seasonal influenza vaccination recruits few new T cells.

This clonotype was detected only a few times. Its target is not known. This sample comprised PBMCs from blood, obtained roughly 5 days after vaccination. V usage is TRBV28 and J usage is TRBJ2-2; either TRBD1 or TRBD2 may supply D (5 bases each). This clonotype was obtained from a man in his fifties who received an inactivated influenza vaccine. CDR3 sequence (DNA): TGTGCCAGCAGCCCCCTTGGACCTGGGGGCACCGGGGAGCTGTTTTTT. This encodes CASSPLGPGGTGELFF.